A single TCR beta chain is shown here with its context. This PCR relied on a set of 60 Vbeta primers and 13 Jbeta primers. The assay was immunoSEQ multiplex PCR, and TCRdb's table has in-frame clones only and misses some. The repertoire holds 130,000 to 150,000 clones, around 73% seen once, with just under 3% in the top ten. The data were obtained in a study of cytomegalovirus exposure and HLA in healthy donors. Each donor's status was that of a healthy bone marrow donor. The V gene end was trimmed by 5 bases and the J gene end by 6 bases; junction bases not matched to a gene: 11. From germline, CDR1 is MNHEY and CDR2 SMNVEV (reference sequence). There are 16 residues in the CDR3.

The sequencing input was PBMCs. The sequence came from a female donor in good health and CMV-seronegative. The rearrangement links TRBV27 to TRBJ2-2; TRBD1 agrees at 8 bases. The CDR3 spells CASSLQGAMIPGELFF. In nucleotides, the CDR3 is TGTGCCAGCAGTCTTCAGGGGGCGATGATCCCCGGGGAGCTGTTTTTT.